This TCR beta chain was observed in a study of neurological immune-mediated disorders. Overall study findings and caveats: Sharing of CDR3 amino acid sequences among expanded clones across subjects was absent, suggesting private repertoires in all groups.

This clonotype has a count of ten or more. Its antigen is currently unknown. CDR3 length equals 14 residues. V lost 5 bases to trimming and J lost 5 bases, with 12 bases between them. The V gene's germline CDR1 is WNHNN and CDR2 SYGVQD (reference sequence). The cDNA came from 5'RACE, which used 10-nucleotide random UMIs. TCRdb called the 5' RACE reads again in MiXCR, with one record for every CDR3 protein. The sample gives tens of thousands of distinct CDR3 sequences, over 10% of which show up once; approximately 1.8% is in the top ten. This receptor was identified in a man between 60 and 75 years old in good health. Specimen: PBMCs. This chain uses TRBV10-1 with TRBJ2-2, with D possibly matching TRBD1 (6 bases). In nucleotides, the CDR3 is TGCGCCAGCAGTCGAGCGACAGGAACCGGGGAGCTGTTTTTT. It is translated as CASSRATGTGELFF.